This T cell receptor beta chain was retrieved from a study of blood T cell repertoires in COVID-19. Study-wide context: From the United States, Italy and Spain came samples of acute and convalescent COVID-19. Sources were T cells, B-cell-depleted T cells, or PBMCs; the material itself was cDNA or gDNA.

J was trimmed by 4 bases and V by 6 bases; bases with no gene match: 6. Germline V gene data show CDR1 as MNHNY and CDR2 as SVGAGI (reference sequence). The CDR3 loop spans 14 amino acids. Under the authors' procedure: It was from reference gene primer amplification that nucleated cell counts were estimated. The data were produced by immunoSEQ multiplex PCR, yet TCRdb's version contains in-frame clones alone and is incomplete. The V and J calls and clone size come from that table; D and trimming were worked out from the DNA. The sample carries about 67,000 clones, roughly 87% recorded once. The rearrangement joins TRBV6-6 to TRBJ2-7; 10 nucleotides align to TRBD1. Sample: peripheral blood. The TCR originated in a woman older than 75 with acute or convalescent COVID-19. CDR3 bases: TGTGCCAGCAGAAGGACAGGGGGAACTTACGAGCAGTACTTC. It encodes CASRRTGGTYEQYF.